This paragraph covers one T cell receptor (beta chain) sequence. Amplification used 60 Vbeta primers and 13 Jbeta primers. TCRdb keeps only in-frame clones here, not all; method: immunoSEQ multiplex PCR. The sample's table shows tens of thousands of clones. These data originate in a study of cytomegalovirus exposure and HLA in healthy donors. The CDR3 is 12 amino acids. The clonotype originates from a man aged 35 to 55 in good health and CMV-seronegative. This chain uses TRBV12-2 with TRBJ2-7; the table's TRBD1 call for D was not verified on the DNA. TRBV12-2 is flagged as a pseudogene. Sequenced sample: PBMCs. The CDR3 nucleotides read TGTGCCCGAAGGGGGTATTGGTACGAGCAGTACTTC. It is translated as CARRGYWYEQYF.